Only a few counts were recorded for the clone carrying this TCR beta chain. This entry belongs to a study of technical replicates of blood from a few donors. This CDR3 comprises 13 residues. Germline V gene lookup returns CDR1 SNHLY and CDR2 FYNNEI. V was pared by 7 bases and J by 3 bases, with 4 bases of the junction left unmatched. TCRdb's copy holds only in-frame clones and misses some; the assay was immunoSEQ multiplex PCR. The sample has more than 65,000 clones; over 75% are singletons. The clonotype was recovered from a human donor in good health. Some clones in this sample may be carry-over from other donors' samples. V is TRBV2 and J is TRBJ1-1; 8 bases map to TRBD1. Sequences were obtained from PBMCs. CDR3 region: CASTTDRDTEAFF. The CDR3 coding sequence is TGTGCCAGCACCACGGACAGGGACACTGAAGCTTTCTTT.